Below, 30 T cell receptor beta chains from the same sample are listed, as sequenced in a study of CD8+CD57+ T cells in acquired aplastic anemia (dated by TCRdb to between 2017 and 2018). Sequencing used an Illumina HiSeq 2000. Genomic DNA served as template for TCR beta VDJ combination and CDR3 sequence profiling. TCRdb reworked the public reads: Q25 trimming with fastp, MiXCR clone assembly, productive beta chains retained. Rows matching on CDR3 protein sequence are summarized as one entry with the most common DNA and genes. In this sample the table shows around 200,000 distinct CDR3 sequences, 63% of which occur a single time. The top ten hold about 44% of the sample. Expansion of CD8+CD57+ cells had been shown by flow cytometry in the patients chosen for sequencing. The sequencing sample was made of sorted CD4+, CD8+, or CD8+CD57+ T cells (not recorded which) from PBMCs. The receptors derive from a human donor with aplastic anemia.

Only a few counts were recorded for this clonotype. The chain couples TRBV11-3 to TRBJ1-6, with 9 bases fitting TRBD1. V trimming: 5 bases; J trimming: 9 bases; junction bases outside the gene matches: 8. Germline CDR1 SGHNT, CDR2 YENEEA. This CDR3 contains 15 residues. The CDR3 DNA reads TGTGCCAGCAGCCAGGGACAGGGAAGGGGTTCACCCCTCCACTTT. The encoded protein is CASSQGQGRGSPLHF.

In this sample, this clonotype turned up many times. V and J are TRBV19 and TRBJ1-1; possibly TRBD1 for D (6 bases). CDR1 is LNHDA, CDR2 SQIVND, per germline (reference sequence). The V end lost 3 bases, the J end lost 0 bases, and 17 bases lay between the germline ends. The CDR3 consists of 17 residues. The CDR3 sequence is CASSMEYRELLNTEAFF. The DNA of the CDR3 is TGTGCCAGTAGTATGGAGTACAGGGAGCTACTGAACACTGAAGCTTTCTTT.

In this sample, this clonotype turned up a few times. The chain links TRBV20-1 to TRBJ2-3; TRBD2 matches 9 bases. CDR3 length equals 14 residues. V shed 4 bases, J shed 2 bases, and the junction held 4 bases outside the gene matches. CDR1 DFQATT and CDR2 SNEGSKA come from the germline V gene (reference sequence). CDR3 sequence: CSATRGGATDTQYF. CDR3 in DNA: TGCAGTGCTACACGCGGGGGGGCCACAGATACGCAGTATTTT.

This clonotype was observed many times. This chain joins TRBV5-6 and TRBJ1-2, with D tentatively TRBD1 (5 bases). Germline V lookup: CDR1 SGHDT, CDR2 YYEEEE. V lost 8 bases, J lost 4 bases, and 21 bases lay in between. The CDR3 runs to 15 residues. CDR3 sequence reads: CASSGGEISPYGYTF. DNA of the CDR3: TGTGCCAGTAGTGGGGGAGAGATCTCGCCCTATGGCTACACCTTC.

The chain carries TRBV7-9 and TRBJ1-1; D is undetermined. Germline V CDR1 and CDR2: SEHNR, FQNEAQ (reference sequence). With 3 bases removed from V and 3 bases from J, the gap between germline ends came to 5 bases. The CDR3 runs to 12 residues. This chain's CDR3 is CASSFGYTEAFF. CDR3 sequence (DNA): TGTGCCAGCAGCTTCGGGTACACTGAAGCTTTCTTT.

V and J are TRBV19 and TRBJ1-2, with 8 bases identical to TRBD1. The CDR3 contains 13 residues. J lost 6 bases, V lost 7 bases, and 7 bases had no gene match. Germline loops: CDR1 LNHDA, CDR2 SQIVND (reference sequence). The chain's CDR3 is CASTHRGKDGYTF. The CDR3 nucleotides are TGTGCCAGTACCCACAGGGGGAAGGATGGCTACACCTTC.

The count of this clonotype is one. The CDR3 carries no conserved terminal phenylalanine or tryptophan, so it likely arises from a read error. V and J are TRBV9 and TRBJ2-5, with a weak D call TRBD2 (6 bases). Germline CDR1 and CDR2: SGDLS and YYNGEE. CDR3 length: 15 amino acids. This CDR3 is CATSRDASDQETQYL. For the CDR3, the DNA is TGTGCCACCAGCAGAGATGCTAGCGACCAAGAGACCCAGTACCTC.

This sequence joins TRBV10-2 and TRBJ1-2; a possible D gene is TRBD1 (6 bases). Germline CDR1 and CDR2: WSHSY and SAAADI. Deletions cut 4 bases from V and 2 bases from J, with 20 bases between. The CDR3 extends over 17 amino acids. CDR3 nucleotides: TGCGCCAGCAGTGGGTCAATGGCAGGGGACGCAAACTATGGCTACACCTTC. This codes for CASSGSMAGDANYGYTF.

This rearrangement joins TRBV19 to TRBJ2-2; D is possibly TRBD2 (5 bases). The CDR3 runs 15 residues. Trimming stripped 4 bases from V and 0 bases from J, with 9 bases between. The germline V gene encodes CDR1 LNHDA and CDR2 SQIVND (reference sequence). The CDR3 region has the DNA TGTGCCAGTAGTAGTCCCGGGGCGAACACCGGGGAGCTGTTTTTT. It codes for CASSSPGANTGELFF.

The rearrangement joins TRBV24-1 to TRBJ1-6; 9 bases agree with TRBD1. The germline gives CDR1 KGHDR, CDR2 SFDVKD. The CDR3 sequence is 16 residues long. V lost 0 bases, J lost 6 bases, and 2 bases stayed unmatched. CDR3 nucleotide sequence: TGTGCCACCAGTGATTTGGAGGGACAGGGTAATTCACCCCTCCACTTT. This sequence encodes CATSDLEGQGNSPLHF.

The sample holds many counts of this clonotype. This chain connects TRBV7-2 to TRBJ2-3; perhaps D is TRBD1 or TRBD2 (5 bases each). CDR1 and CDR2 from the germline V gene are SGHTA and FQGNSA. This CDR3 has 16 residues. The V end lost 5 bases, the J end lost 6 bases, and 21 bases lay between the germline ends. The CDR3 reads CASSQYGAGWGDTQYF. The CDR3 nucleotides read TGTGCCAGCAGCCAGTACGGGGCCGGGTGGGGGGATACGCAGTATTTT.

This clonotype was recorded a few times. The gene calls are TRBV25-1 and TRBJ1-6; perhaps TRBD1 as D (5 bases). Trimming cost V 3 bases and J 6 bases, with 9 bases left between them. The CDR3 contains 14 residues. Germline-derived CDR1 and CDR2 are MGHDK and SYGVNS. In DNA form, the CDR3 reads TGTGCCAGCAGTGACAGGGACGGTAATTCACCCCTCCACTTT. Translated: CASSDRDGNSPLHF.

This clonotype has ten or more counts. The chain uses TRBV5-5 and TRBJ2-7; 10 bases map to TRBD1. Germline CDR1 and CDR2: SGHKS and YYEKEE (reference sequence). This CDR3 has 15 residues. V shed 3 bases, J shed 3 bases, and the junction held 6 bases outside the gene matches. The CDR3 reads CASSYRQGAIYEQYF. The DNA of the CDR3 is TGTGCCAGCAGCTACCGACAGGGGGCTATCTACGAGCAGTACTTC.

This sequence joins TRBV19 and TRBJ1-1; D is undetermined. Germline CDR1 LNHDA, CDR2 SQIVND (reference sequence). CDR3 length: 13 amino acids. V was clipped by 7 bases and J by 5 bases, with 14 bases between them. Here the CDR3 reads CASTGPRETEAFF. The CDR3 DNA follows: TGTGCCAGTACCGGGCCAAGAGAAACTGAAGCTTTCTTT. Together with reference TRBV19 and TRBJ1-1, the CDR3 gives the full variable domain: DGGITQSPKYLFRKEGQNVTLSCEQNLNHDAMYWYRQDPGQGLRLIYYSQIVNDFQKGDIAEGYSVSREKKESFPLTVTSAQKNPTAFYLCASTGPRETEAFFGQGTRLTVV.

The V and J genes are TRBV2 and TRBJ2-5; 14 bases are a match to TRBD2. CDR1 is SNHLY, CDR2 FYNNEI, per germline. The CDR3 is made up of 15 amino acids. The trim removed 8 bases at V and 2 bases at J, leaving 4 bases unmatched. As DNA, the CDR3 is TGTGCCAGCGGGGGACTAGCGGGAGAACAAGAGACCCAGTACTTC. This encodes CASGGLAGEQETQYF.

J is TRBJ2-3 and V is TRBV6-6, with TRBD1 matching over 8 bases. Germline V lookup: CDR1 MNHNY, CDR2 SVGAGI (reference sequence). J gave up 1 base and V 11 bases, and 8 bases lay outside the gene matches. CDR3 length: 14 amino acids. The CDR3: CAGQGAYGTDTQYF. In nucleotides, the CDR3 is TGTGCCGGGCAGGGGGCATACGGCACAGATACGCAGTATTTT.

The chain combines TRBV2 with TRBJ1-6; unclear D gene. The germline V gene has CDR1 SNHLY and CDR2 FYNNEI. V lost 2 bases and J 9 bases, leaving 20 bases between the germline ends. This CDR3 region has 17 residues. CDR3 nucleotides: TGTGCCAGCAGTGAAACTGGAGGTTTGCTGGAGAGTTCACCCCTCCACTTT. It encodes CASSETGGLLESSPLHF.

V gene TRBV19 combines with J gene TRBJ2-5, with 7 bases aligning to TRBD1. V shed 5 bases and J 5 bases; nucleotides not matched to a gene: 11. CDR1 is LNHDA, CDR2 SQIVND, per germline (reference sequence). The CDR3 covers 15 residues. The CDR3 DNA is TGTGCCAGTAGTGTTCCCACAGGGGCGAGTGAGACCCAGTACTTC. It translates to CASSVPTGASETQYF.

The CDR3 region has the DNA TGTGCCACCAGCAGAGGTACAGGGGGTATTGCTTTCTTT. Translated, it gives CATSRGTGGIAFF. The chain couples TRBV15 to TRBJ1-1; 8 nucleotides match TRBD1. After removal of 1 base from V and 11 bases from J, the junction contained 6 bases not matched to a gene. The CDR3 covers 13 residues. Per the germline V gene, CDR1 is LNHNV and CDR2 is YYDKDF (reference sequence).

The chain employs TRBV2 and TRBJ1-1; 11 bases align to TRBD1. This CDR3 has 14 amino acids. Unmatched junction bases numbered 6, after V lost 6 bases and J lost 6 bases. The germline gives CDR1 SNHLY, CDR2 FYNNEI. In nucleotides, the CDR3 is TGTGCCAGCAGATTGGGACAGGGGGGCGCTGAAGCTTTCTTT. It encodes CASRLGQGGAEAFF.

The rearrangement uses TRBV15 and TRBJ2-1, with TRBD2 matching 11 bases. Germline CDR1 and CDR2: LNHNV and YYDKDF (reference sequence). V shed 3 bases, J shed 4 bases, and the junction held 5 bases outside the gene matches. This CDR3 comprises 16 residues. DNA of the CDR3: TGTGCCACCAGCAGTAGGGGACTAGCGGATTACAATGAGCAGTTCTTC. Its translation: CATSSRGLADYNEQFF.

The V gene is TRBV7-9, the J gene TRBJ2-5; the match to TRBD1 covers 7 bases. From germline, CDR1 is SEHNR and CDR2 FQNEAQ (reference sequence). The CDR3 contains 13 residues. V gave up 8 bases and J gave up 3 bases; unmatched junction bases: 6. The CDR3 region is CASQRGGEETQYF. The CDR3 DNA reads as TGTGCCAGCCAAAGAGGGGGCGAAGAGACCCAGTACTTC.

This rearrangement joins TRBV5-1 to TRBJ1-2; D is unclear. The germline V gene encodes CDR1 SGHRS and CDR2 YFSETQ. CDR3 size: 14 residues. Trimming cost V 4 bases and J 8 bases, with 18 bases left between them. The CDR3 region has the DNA TGCGCCAGCAGCCCCTCGGATTTAAGGGTGGGCTACACCTTC. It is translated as CASSPSDLRVGYTF.

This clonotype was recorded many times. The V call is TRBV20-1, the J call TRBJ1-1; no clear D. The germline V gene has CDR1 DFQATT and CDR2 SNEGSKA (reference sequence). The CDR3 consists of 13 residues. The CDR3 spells CGCLGQMNTEAFF. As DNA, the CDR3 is TGCGGCTGTTTAGGTCAGATGAACACTGAAGCTTTCTTT.

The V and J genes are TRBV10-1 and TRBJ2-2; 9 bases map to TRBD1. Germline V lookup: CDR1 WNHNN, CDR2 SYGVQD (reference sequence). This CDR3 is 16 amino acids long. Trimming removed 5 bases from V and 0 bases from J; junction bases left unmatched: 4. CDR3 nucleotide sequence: TGCGCCAGCAGTCAAACAGGGGGCACGAACACCGGGGAGCTGTTTTTT. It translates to CASSQTGGTNTGELFF.

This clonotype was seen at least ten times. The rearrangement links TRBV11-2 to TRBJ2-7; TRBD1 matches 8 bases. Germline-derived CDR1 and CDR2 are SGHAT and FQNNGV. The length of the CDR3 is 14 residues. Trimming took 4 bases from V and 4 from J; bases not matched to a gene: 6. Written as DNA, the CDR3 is TGTGCCAGCAGCTCCCGGGACAGGCTTTACGAGCAGTACTTC. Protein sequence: CASSSRDRLYEQYF.

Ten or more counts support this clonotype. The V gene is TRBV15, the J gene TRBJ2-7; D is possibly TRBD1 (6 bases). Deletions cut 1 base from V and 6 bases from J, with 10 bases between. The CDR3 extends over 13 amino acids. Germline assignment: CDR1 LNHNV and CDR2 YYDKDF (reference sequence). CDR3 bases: TGTGCCACCAGCAGAGGGACAGTACGCGAGCAGTACTTC. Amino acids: CATSRGTVREQYF.

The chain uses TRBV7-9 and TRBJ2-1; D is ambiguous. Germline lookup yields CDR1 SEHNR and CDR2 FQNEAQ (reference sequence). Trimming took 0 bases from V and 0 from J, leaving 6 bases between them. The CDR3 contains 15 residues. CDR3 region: CASSLAQSSYNEQFF. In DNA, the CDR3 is TGTGCCAGCAGCTTAGCGCAGAGCTCCTACAATGAGCAGTTCTTC.

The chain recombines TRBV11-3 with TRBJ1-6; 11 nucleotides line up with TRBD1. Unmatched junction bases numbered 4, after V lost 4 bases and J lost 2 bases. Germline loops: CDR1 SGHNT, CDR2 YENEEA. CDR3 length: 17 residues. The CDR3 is CASSSRDRGTYNSPLHF. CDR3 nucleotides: TGTGCCAGCAGCTCCCGGGACAGGGGGACCTATAATTCACCCCTCCACTTT. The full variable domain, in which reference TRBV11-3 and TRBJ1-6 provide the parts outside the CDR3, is EAGVVQSPRYKIIEKKQPVAFWCNPISGHNTLYWYLQNLGQGPELLIRYENEEAVDDSQLPKDRFSAERLKGVDSTLKIQPAELGDSAVYLCASSSRDRGTYNSPLHFGNGTRLTVT.

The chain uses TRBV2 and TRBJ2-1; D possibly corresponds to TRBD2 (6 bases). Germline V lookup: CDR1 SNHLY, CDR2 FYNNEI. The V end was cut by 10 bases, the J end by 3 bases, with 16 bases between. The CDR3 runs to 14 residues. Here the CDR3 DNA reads TGTGCCACTAGGGCCGGGGGAGTCTACAATGAGCAGTTCTTC. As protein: CATRAGGVYNEQFF.